Reported below is one TCR beta chain. The data were obtained in a study of radiation and T cells in renal cell carcinoma. Time point described: baseline pretreatment blood. Regarding treatment: 15 Gy SBRT to primary tumor, nephrectomy 4 weeks later. Clones were sequenced by immunoSEQ multiplex PCR, and TCRdb holds only the in-frame ones, with some missing. The data hold 110,000 to 150,000 clones, with about 88% observed a single time. Looked up from germline, CDR1 is LNHDA and CDR2 is SQIVND (reference sequence). Trimming removed 3 bases at V and 12 bases at J, with 18 bases between. The CDR3 contains 14 residues.

The V call is TRBV19, the J call TRBJ2-1; D unresolved. Sequencing was performed on blood, taken from a patient whose treatment included radiotherapy and nephrectomy. This TCR came from a woman aged 45-60 years with renal cell carcinoma. CDR3 nucleotides: TGTGCCAGTAGTATCCACACAACGCCCGCACCGCAGTTCTTC. Protein: CASSIHTTPAPQFF.